Listed below are T cell receptor beta chains from one sample, sequenced in a study of neoadjuvant anti-PD-1 for oral cavity cancer. The repertoire was sequenced with immunoSEQ multiplex PCR; TCRdb's copy has only in-frame clones and lacks some. In the table there are around 81,000 clones, under 90% of which are singletons. The input for sequencing was PBMCs, taken before nivolumab (anti-PD-1) treatment. These receptors came from a person between 40 and 80 years old with oral cavity squamous cell carcinoma. Both conserved end residues are part of each CDR3. The D gene is left open where the match is weak. Only some rows state a clone size, as once, few, many or a class for expanded clones.

clone size: .; V gene: TRBV9; J gene: TRBJ2-3; D gene: TRBD2; CDR3 DNA: TGTGCCAGCAGCGTTCATCTAGCGGAAGATACGCAGTATTTT; CDR3 protein: CASSVHLAEDTQYF
clone size: .; V gene: TRBV2; J gene: TRBJ1-2; D gene: TRBD1; CDR3 DNA: TGTGCCAGCAGTGAAGCGGGGACAGGAGAAGGCTACACCTTC; CDR3 protein: CASSEAGTGEGYTF
clone size: .; V gene: TRBV6-6; J gene: TRBJ2-3; D gene: TRBD1; CDR3 DNA: TGTGCCAGCAGTTACTCCCGGACAGGGACGCGAGATACGCAGTATTTT; CDR3 protein: CASSYSRTGTRDTQYF
clone size: .; V gene: TRBV7-3; J gene: TRBJ2-2; D gene: .; CDR3 DNA: TGTGCCAGCAGCTTAAATTTAGCAGGGTGGACCGGGGAGCTGTTTTTT; CDR3 protein: CASSLNLAGWTGELFF
clone size: .; V gene: TRBV15; J gene: TRBJ2-7; D gene: .; CDR3 DNA: TGTGCCACCAGCAGAGAGGGGGGGACAGTTACCTACGAGCAGTACTTC; CDR3 protein: CATSREGGTVTYEQYF
clone size: once; V gene: TRBV9; J gene: TRBJ1-2; D gene: .; CDR3 DNA: TGTGCCAGCAGCGTAGCTACGGGGCATAAGGATGGCTACACCTTC; CDR3 protein: CASSVATGHKDGYTF
clone size: once; V gene: TRBV25-1; J gene: TRBJ2-2; D gene: TRBD2; CDR3 DNA: TGTGCCAGCAGTGAACCAGCGGGAGACGGCGGGGAGCTGTTTTTT; CDR3 protein: CASSEPAGDGGELFF
clone size: .; V gene: TRBV27; J gene: TRBJ2-7; D gene: .; CDR3 DNA: TGTGCCAGCAGTTCCGACAGGCCCTACGAGCAGTACTTC; CDR3 protein: CASSSDRPYEQYF
clone size: .; V gene: TRBV10-3; J gene: TRBJ1-3; D gene: TRBD1; CDR3 DNA: TGTGCCATCAGTCCCTCGACAGGGAGTAACACCATATATTTT; CDR3 protein: CAISPSTGSNTIYF
clone size: medium-sized; V gene: TRBV7-3; J gene: TRBJ2-2; D gene: TRBD2; CDR3 DNA: TGTGCCAGCAGCTCTCCCTCTTTGGGTAGCGGGATGACCGGGGAGCTGTTTTTT; CDR3 protein: CASSSPSLGSGMTGELFF
clone size: .; V gene: TRBV9; J gene: TRBJ2-3; D gene: .; CDR3 DNA: TGTGCCAGCAGCGGAGGAGGAGGGGACACAGATACGCAGTATTTT; CDR3 protein: CASSGGGGDTDTQYF
clone size: .; V gene: TRBV10-2; J gene: TRBJ2-1; D gene: TRBD2; CDR3 DNA: TGCGCCAGCAAACATAGCGGGAGTGAGCAGTTCTTC; CDR3 protein: CASKHSGSEQFF
clone size: .; V gene: TRBV2; J gene: TRBJ2-1; D gene: TRBD2; CDR3 DNA: TGTGCCAGCAGCTTTGGACTAGCGTTCAACAACAATGAGCAGTTCTTC; CDR3 protein: CASSFGLAFNNNEQFF
clone size: .; V gene: TRBV30; J gene: TRBJ1-1; D gene: .; CDR3 DNA: TGTGCCTGGAATTGGGCAGCGAACACTGAAGCTTTCTTT; CDR3 protein: CAWNWAANTEAFF
clone size: few; V gene: TRBV7-3; J gene: TRBJ2-2; D gene: TRBD1; CDR3 DNA: TGTGCCAGCAGCTTTGGGACAGACCGCGGGGAGCTGTTTTTT; CDR3 protein: CASSFGTDRGELFF
clone size: .; V gene: TRBV15; J gene: TRBJ2-5; D gene: TRBD1; CDR3 DNA: TGTGCCACCAGCAGTGACAGGGGAGGAGAGACCCAGTACTTC; CDR3 protein: CATSSDRGGETQYF
clone size: once; V gene: TRBV9; J gene: TRBJ2-2; D gene: TRBD2; CDR3 DNA: TGTGCCAGCACCCGGACTAGCGGGAACACCGGGGAGCTGTTTTTT; CDR3 protein: CASTRTSGNTGELFF
clone size: .; V gene: TRBV5-4; J gene: TRBJ1-3; D gene: TRBD1; CDR3 DNA: TGTGCCAGCAGCTCTGGCGGACAGGGGGCCTCTGGAAACACCATATATTTT; CDR3 protein: CASSSGGQGASGNTIYF
clone size: few; V gene: TRBV30; J gene: TRBJ2-1; D gene: .; CDR3 DNA: TGTGCCTGGAGTGTAGGGTGGGACCAGGGTAACAATGAGCAGTTCTTC; CDR3 protein: CAWSVGWDQGNNEQFF
clone size: .; V gene: TRBV6-1; J gene: TRBJ2-1; D gene: TRBD2; CDR3 DNA: TGTGCCAGCAGTGAGGTAGCGGGATACAATGAGCAGTTCTTC; CDR3 protein: CASSEVAGYNEQFF
clone size: .; V gene: TRBV6-5; J gene: TRBJ2-4; D gene: TRBD2; CDR3 DNA: TGTGCCAGCACCCCAGCGGGAGAGGGAAACATTCAGTACTTC; CDR3 protein: CASTPAGEGNIQYF
clone size: .; V gene: TRBV2; J gene: TRBJ2-3; D gene: .; CDR3 DNA: TGTGCCAGCAGTGATCTTAGCGGTGGCACAGATACGCAGTATTTT; CDR3 protein: CASSDLSGGTDTQYF
clone size: .; V gene: TRBV30; J gene: TRBJ1-4; D gene: .; CDR3 DNA: TGTGCCTGGGCCCTCGGGTATGAAAAACTGTTTTTT; CDR3 protein: CAWALGYEKLFF
clone size: .; V gene: TRBV5-1; J gene: TRBJ1-4; D gene: .; CDR3 DNA: TGCGCCAGCAGCTTGGGGATAGGAGGCGGTGCAACTAATGAAAAACTGTTTTTT; CDR3 protein: CASSLGIGGGATNEKLFF
clone size: .; V gene: TRBV5-5; J gene: TRBJ1-2; D gene: .; CDR3 DNA: TGTGCCAGCACCTCCTCTTCGGCGGGGGCCGGTGGCTACACCTTC; CDR3 protein: CASTSSSAGAGGYTF
clone size: .; V gene: TRBV21-1; J gene: TRBJ1-5; D gene: .; CDR3 DNA: TGTGCCAGCAGCAAATTGCGGCAGGGTACGTGCAATCAGCCCCAGCATTTT; CDR3 protein: CASSKLRQGTCNQPQHF
clone size: .; V gene: TRBV10-3; J gene: TRBJ2-2; D gene: TRBD2; CDR3 DNA: TGTGCCATCAAAGGACTAGCGGGAAACACCGGGGAGCTGTTTTTT; CDR3 protein: CAIKGLAGNTGELFF
clone size: .; V gene: TRBV6-1; J gene: TRBJ2-7; D gene: TRBD2; CDR3 DNA: TGTGCCAGCAGTGAAGGTCAGGGACTATCCTACGAGCAGTACTTC; CDR3 protein: CASSEGQGLSYEQYF
clone size: .; V gene: TRBV5-1; J gene: TRBJ2-1; D gene: .; CDR3 DNA: TGCGCCAGCAGCCCGACGGGCTCCGTTTACAATGAGCAGTTCTTC; CDR3 protein: CASSPTGSVYNEQFF
clone size: .; V gene: TRBV25-1; J gene: TRBJ1-2; D gene: .; CDR3 DNA: TGTGCCAGCAGTGCTCAGGGTTATGGCTACACCTTC; CDR3 protein: CASSAQGYGYTF
clone size: .; V gene: TRBV9; J gene: TRBJ2-3; D gene: TRBD1; CDR3 DNA: TGTGCCAGCAGCTCACCTACAGGGGCAGATACGCAGTATTTT; CDR3 protein: CASSSPTGADTQYF
clone size: .; V gene: TRBV7-9; J gene: TRBJ2-3; D gene: .; CDR3 DNA: TGTGCCAGCAGCCCCCCCGGGAAGGGACCCTTATCCCAATCAGATACGCAGTATTTT; CDR3 protein: CASSPPGKGPLSQSDTQYF
clone size: .; V gene: TRBV11-2; J gene: TRBJ2-1; D gene: TRBD2; CDR3 DNA: TGTGCCAGCAGCCCGGTCGGGACTAGTACGACTGAGCAGTTCTTC; CDR3 protein: CASSPVGTSTTEQFF
clone size: few; V gene: TRBV30; J gene: TRBJ1-1; D gene: .; CDR3 DNA: TGTGCCTCCAACAGGATCTTGAACACTGAAGCTTTCTTT; CDR3 protein: CASNRILNTEAFF
clone size: .; V gene: TRBV29-1; J gene: TRBJ1-2; D gene: .; CDR3 DNA: TGCAGCGCCCAAAGTCGGGACCAAAGAGGCTACACCTTC; CDR3 protein: CSAQSRDQRGYTF
clone size: .; V gene: TRBV2; J gene: TRBJ2-5; D gene: TRBD1; CDR3 DNA: TGTGCCAGCAGTACAGGGGTAGAGACCCAGTACTTC; CDR3 protein: CASSTGVETQYF
clone size: .; V gene: TRBV9; J gene: TRBJ2-3; D gene: .; CDR3 DNA: TGTGCCAGCTCCCGGACTGCAGGCACAGATACGCAGTATTTT; CDR3 protein: CASSRTAGTDTQYF
clone size: .; V gene: TRBV19; J gene: TRBJ1-5; D gene: TRBD1; CDR3 DNA: TGTGCCAGTAGTATAGTTTCACAGGGGGGACGACAGCCCCAGCATTTT; CDR3 protein: CASSIVSQGGRQPQHF
clone size: .; V gene: TRBV11-2; J gene: TRBJ1-1; D gene: .; CDR3 DNA: TGTGCCAGCACCAAGGTTCAAGCTGGATCTGAAGCTTTCTTT; CDR3 protein: CASTKVQAGSEAFF
clone size: .; V gene: TRBV20-1; J gene: TRBJ1-2; D gene: .; CDR3 DNA: TGCAGTGCCCGCGGGATATATGGCTACACCTTC; CDR3 protein: CSARGIYGYTF
clone size: .; V gene: TRBV10-2; J gene: TRBJ2-7; D gene: .; CDR3 DNA: TGCGCCAGCAGTGAGAGAAAAACAGGATCCTACGAGCAGTACTTC; CDR3 protein: CASSERKTGSYEQYF
clone size: .; V gene: TRBV7-6; J gene: TRBJ2-7; D gene: .; CDR3 DNA: TGTGCCAGCAGCTTAGCGTCTGGCAGCCTCTACGAGCAGTACTTC; CDR3 protein: CASSLASGSLYEQYF
clone size: once; V gene: TRBV30; J gene: TRBJ2-6; D gene: .; CDR3 DNA: TGTGCCTGGATTGGACAGCTGGAAGGGACTGGGGCCAACGTCCTGACTTTC; CDR3 protein: CAWIGQLEGTGANVLTF
clone size: .; V gene: TRBV7-6; J gene: TRBJ2-1; D gene: .; CDR3 DNA: TGTGCCAGCAGCTACCGGTCGACAGGCGACTTGGGGAATGAGCAGTTCTTC; CDR3 protein: CASSYRSTGDLGNEQFF
clone size: .; V gene: TRBV19; J gene: TRBJ2-6; D gene: .; CDR3 DNA: TGTGCCAGTAGTGTCTTTAACTCTGGGGCCAACGTCCTGACTTTC; CDR3 protein: CASSVFNSGANVLTF
clone size: few; V gene: TRBV5-1; J gene: TRBJ1-2; D gene: .; CDR3 DNA: TGCGCCAGCAGCCAGCTTGGGATCCCCGTCGAGTACACCTTC; CDR3 protein: CASSQLGIPVEYTF
clone size: few; V gene: TRBV5-1; J gene: TRBJ2-5; D gene: .; CDR3 DNA: TGCGCCAGCAGCTCGCCGACTAGGGGGGAACAAGAGACCCAGTACTTC; CDR3 protein: CASSSPTRGEQETQYF
clone size: .; V gene: TRBV15; J gene: TRBJ1-1; D gene: TRBD1; CDR3 DNA: TGTGCCACCGGCGGCCCTGTGGCAGGGGGCACTGAAGCTTTCTTT; CDR3 protein: CATGGPVAGGTEAFF
clone size: once; V gene: TRBV29-1; J gene: TRBJ2-1; D gene: TRBD1; CDR3 DNA: TGCAGCTTCGGACAGGCGGGCTACAATGAGCAGTTCTTC; CDR3 protein: CSFGQAGYNEQFF
clone size: .; V gene: TRBV5-1; J gene: TRBJ1-1; D gene: .; CDR3 DNA: TGCGCCAGCAGCTTGCAAGAGGGCACTGAAGCTTTCTTT; CDR3 protein: CASSLQEGTEAFF
clone size: .; V gene: TRBV6-1; J gene: TRBJ2-3; D gene: TRBD2; CDR3 DNA: TGTGCCAGCGGAACGGGGGGATACACAGATACGCAGTATTTT; CDR3 protein: CASGTGGYTDTQYF
clone size: .; V gene: TRBV2; J gene: TRBJ2-5; D gene: .; CDR3 DNA: TGTGCCAGCAGTGAAGAAGGTCCGGGGGAGACCCAGTACTTC; CDR3 protein: CASSEEGPGETQYF
clone size: once; V gene: TRBV25-1; J gene: TRBJ1-5; D gene: .; CDR3 DNA: TGTGCCAGCAGTGAATACAATCAGCCCCAGCATTTT; CDR3 protein: CASSEYNQPQHF
clone size: .; V gene: TRBV5-5; J gene: TRBJ1-2; D gene: .; CDR3 DNA: TGTGCCAGCAGCCGCGGTGCAGGGGAAAATAACTATGGCTACACCTTC; CDR3 protein: CASSRGAGENNYGYTF